A selection of T cell receptor beta chains follows, all from one sample in a study of T cells after yellow fever vaccination. TCRdb passed the 5' RACE reads through MiXCR, listing each CDR3 protein once. The sample consists of roughly 180,000 distinct CDR3 sequences, approximately 6.2% of them appearing once. Sequenced here: CD4+ T cells sorted from PBMCs, sampled on the day of the first yellow fever vaccination. These receptors came from a man aged 18 to 29 who received the YFV17D yellow fever vaccine. Each CDR3 is given with its conserved first and last residue. The order of the fields is CDR3 protein, CDR3 DNA, V gene, clone size, J gene, D gene. A D gene is named only where the DNA matches it firmly. Clone size is stated in some rows and not others, as once, few, many or a class when expanded.

cdr3_aa: CASSVLALPNTRELFF; cdr3_nt: TGTGCCAGTAGTGTTCTAGCGCTCCCGAACACCAGGGAGCTGTTTTTT; v_call: TRBV19; clone_size: -; j_call: TRBJ2-2; d_call: -
cdr3_aa: CASSSLGRASGELFF; cdr3_nt: TGTGCCAGCAGTTCCCTGGGGAGGGCATCCGGGGAGCTGTTTTTT; v_call: TRBV12-3/TRBV12-4; clone_size: many; j_call: TRBJ2-2; d_call: TRBD2
cdr3_aa: CASSLGEGGKRRQHF; cdr3_nt: TGTGCCAGCAGCTTGGGGGAGGGGGGAAAACGGCGCCAGCATTTT; v_call: TRBV5-6; clone_size: many; j_call: TRBJ1-5; d_call: -
cdr3_aa: CSARAPGLPFTYEQYF; cdr3_nt: TGCAGTGCTAGAGCCCCGGGACTTCCCTTTACATACGAGCAGTACTTC; v_call: TRBV20-1; clone_size: many; j_call: TRBJ2-7; d_call: -
cdr3_aa: CSVGQARGEQFF; cdr3_nt: TGCAGCGTCGGACAGGCGAGGGGTGAGCAGTTCTTC; v_call: TRBV29-1; clone_size: many; j_call: TRBJ2-1; d_call: TRBD1
cdr3_aa: CASSLVGGQVAGEKLFF; cdr3_nt: TGTGCCAGCAGCTTAGTCGGCGGTCAGGTGGCTGGGGAAAAACTGTTTTTT; v_call: TRBV7-6; clone_size: -; j_call: TRBJ1-4; d_call: -
cdr3_aa: CASSFDPGRWGEKLFF; cdr3_nt: TGCGCCAGCAGCTTTGACCCCGGCCGGTGGGGTGAAAAACTGTTTTTT; v_call: TRBV5-1; clone_size: many; j_call: TRBJ1-4; d_call: -
cdr3_aa: CASSLGDVNYGYTF; cdr3_nt: TGCGCCAGCAGCTTGGGGGACGTTAACTATGGCTACACCTTC; v_call: TRBV5-1; clone_size: few; j_call: TRBJ1-2; d_call: -
cdr3_aa: CASNPTGTETQYF; cdr3_nt: TGTGCCAGCAATCCGACAGGGACGGAGACCCAGTACTTC; v_call: TRBV7-8; clone_size: -; j_call: TRBJ2-5; d_call: TRBD1
cdr3_aa: CASSRRQSQETQYF; cdr3_nt: TGTGCCAGCAGTAGAAGACAGAGTCAAGAGACCCAGTACTTC; v_call: TRBV6-1; clone_size: -; j_call: TRBJ2-5; d_call: -
cdr3_aa: CATSDRPSVGRATQYF; cdr3_nt: TGTGCCACCAGTGATCGACCCTCGGTTGGTCGGGCGACCCAGTACTTC; v_call: TRBV24-1; clone_size: -; j_call: TRBJ2-5; d_call: -
cdr3_aa: CASSLAGQYTEAFF; cdr3_nt: TGTGCCAGCAGCTTAGCGGGCCAGTATACTGAAGCTTTCTTT; v_call: TRBV7-9; clone_size: few; j_call: TRBJ1-1; d_call: -
cdr3_aa: CASSQTQDRYQPQHF; cdr3_nt: TGCGCCAGCAGCCAAACCCAAGACCGATATCAGCCCCAGCATTTT; v_call: TRBV4-1; clone_size: few; j_call: TRBJ1-5; d_call: -
cdr3_aa: CASSPWPGSYEQYF; cdr3_nt: TGTGCCAGCTCACCATGGCCAGGGTCCTACGAGCAGTACTTC; v_call: TRBV18; clone_size: many; j_call: TRBJ2-7; d_call: -
cdr3_aa: CASTWGGGQETQYF; cdr3_nt: TGTGCCAGTACCTGGGGCGGGGGTCAAGAGACCCAGTACTTC; v_call: TRBV12-3/TRBV12-4; clone_size: many; j_call: TRBJ2-5; d_call: TRBD2
cdr3_aa: CAIGGSRNTEAFF; cdr3_nt: TGTGCCATCGGTGGCAGTCGGAACACTGAAGCTTTCTTT; v_call: TRBV10-3; clone_size: many; j_call: TRBJ1-1; d_call: -
cdr3_aa: CATSRPGHADNSPLHF; cdr3_nt: TGTGCCACCAGCAGACCGGGACACGCGGATAATTCACCCCTCCACTTT; v_call: TRBV15; clone_size: few; j_call: TRBJ1-6; d_call: -